These T cell receptor beta chains were read from a single sample in a study of T-cell reconstitution after alpha-beta-depleted transplantation in children. TCRdb reanalysed the PCR reads using MiXCR and keeps one entry per CDR3 protein. The repertoire holds nearly 550,000 distinct CDR3 sequences, with 15% to 20% as singletons. The sample was PBMCs from the stem cell graft donor, taken from the stem cell graft. These receptors were obtained from a human donor who donated a stem cell graft to a child with acute lymphoblastic leukemia. Each CDR3 is given with its conserved first and last residue. Each record gives: CDR3 protein, CDR3 DNA, V gene, D gene, J gene, clone size. D genes are given only for firm matches. The listing skips clone size in some rows; elsewhere it reads once, few, many or a size class.

CASTPTMGKTTVVQETQYF TGTGCCAGCACCCCTACTATGGGGAAGACGACCGTCGTGCAAGAGACCCAGTACTTC TRBV3-1 NA TRBJ2-5 NA
CASSLAPNQPQHF TGTGCCAGCAGTTTAGCGCCCAATCAGCCCCAGCATTTT TRBV12-3/TRBV12-4 NA TRBJ1-5 few
CASSESPLAGVWNEQFF TGCGCCAGCAGTGAGTCCCCCCTAGCGGGAGTGTGGAATGAGCAGTTCTTC TRBV10-2 TRBD2 TRBJ2-1 few
CATIRDARTEAFF TGTGCCACCATCCGGGACGCCCGCACTGAAGCTTTCTTT TRBV10-3 NA TRBJ1-1 NA
CATSDYRVSDGYTF TGTGCCACCAGTGACTACAGGGTCTCGGATGGCTACACCTTC TRBV24-1 NA TRBJ1-2 NA
CASKEEGLAGEGYNEQFF TGCGCCAGCAAGGAGGAAGGGCTAGCGGGAGAGGGCTACAATGAGCAGTTCTTC TRBV5-1 TRBD2 TRBJ2-1 NA
CASSFLAAGELFF TGTGCCAGCAGCTTCTTAGCTGCCGGGGAGCTGTTTTTT TRBV11-2 NA TRBJ2-2 few
CATSDSRVGLAASSYNEQFF TGTGCCACCAGTGATTCAAGGGTGGGACTAGCGGCCAGCTCCTACAATGAGCAGTTCTTC TRBV24-1 TRBD2 TRBJ2-1 NA
CASSYRVTGELFF TGTGCCAGCAGTTACAGGGTGACCGGGGAGCTGTTTTTT TRBV6-5 NA TRBJ2-2 few
CASSPREGADFNEQFF TGTGCCAGCAGTCCCCGCGAGGGGGCAGATTTCAATGAGCAGTTCTTC TRBV12-3/TRBV12-4 TRBD1 TRBJ2-1 few